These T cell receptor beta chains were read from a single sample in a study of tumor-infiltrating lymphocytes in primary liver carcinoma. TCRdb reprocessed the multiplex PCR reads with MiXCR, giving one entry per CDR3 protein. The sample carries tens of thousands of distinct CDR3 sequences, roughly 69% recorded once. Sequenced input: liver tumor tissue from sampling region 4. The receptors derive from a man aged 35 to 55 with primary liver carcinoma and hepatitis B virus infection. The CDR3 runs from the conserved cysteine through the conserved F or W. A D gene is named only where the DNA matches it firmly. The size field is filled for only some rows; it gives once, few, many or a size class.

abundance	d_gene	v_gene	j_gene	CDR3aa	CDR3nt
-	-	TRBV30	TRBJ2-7	CAWTRDSGHEQYF	TGTGCCTGGACGAGGGACTCGGGGCACGAGCAGTATTTC
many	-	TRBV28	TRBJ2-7	CATLMTGAPDDSYEQYF	TGTGCCACCCTCATGACGGGGGCCCCAGATGATTCCTACGAGCAGTACTTC
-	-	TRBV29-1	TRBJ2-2	CGVDRQDTGELFF	TGCGGCGTTGATCGACAGGACACCGGGGAGCTGTTTTTT
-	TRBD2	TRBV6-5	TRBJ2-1	CAISWSGTSASYNEQFF	TGTGCCATCAGTTGGTCCGGGACTAGCGCCTCCTATAATGAGCAGTTCTTC
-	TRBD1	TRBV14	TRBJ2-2	CAGATTGAGELFF	TGTGCCGGCGCGACGACAGGGGCTGGGGAGCTGTTTTTT
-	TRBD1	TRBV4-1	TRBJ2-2	CASNWDRVFTGELFF	TGCGCCAGCAATTGGGACAGGGTTTTCACCGGGGAGCTTTTTTTT
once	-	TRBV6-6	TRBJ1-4	CTSSLRQNEKLFF	TGTACCAGCAGCCTCAGACAGAATGAAAAACTGTTTTTT
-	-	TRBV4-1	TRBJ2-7	CANSRNSDTTYEQYF	TGCGCCAACAGCCGTAATAGCGATACCACCTACGAGCAGTACTTC
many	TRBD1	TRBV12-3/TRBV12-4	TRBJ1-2	CASSFPPPGQTHF	TGTGCCAGCAGTTTCCCTCCCCCGGGACAGACGCACTTC
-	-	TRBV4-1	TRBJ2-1	CTSSQDPGPRNEQFF	TGCACCAGCAGCCAAGATCCCGGCCCACGCAATGAGCAGTTCTTC
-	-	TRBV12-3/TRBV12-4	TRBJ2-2	CDSSLYPGSNTGELLF	TGTGACAGCAGTTTATACCCTGGGTCCAACACCGGGGAGCTGTTGTTT
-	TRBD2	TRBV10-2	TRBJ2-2	CASRIAGGPAWKLFF	TGCGCCAGCAGAATAGCGGGAGGGCCGGCCTGGAAGCTGTTTTTT
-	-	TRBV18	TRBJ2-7	CASSPLSGTEGYEQYF	TGTGCCAGCTCCCCGTTGAGCGGGACAGAGGGTTACGAGCAGTACTTC
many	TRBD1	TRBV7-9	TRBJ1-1	CASSQTGAEAFF	TGTGCCAGCAGTCAAACAGGGGCTGAAGCTTTCTTT
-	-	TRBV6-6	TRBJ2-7	CAGSYSYRDGWNEQYF	TGTGCCGGCAGTTACTCGTATCGGGACGGGTGGAACGAGCAGTACTTC
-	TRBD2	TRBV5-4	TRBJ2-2	CASSPYSGGTGELFF	TGTGCCAGCAGCCCTTATAGCGGGGGCACCGGGGAGCTGTTTTTT
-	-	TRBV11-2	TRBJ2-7	CASRVEGVSYEQYF	TGTGCCAGCAGGGTAGAGGGGGTCTCCTACGAGCAGTACTTC
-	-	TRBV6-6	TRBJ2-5	CASSLVIEIETQYF	TGTGCCAGCAGTTTGGTGATAGAGATCGAGACCCAGTACTTC
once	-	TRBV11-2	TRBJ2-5	CASSLVLAGCGETQYF	TGTGCCAGCAGCTTGGTATTGGCGGGATGCGGGGAGACCCAGTACTTC
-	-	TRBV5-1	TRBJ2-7	CVSSLSGSESSYEQYF	TGCGTCAGCAGCTTGTCCGGAAGTGAGAGCTCCTACGAGCAGTACTTC
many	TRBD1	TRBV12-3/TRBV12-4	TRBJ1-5	CASGTAYSNQPQHF	TGTGCCAGCGGGACAGCTTATAGCAATCAGCCCCAGCATTTT
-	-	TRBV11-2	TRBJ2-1	CASSSRPSWRIYEQFF	TGTGCCAGCAGCTCGCGCCCCAGCTGGAGGATCTATGAGCAATTCTTT